This TCR beta chain was sequenced in a study of shared clonotypes between healthy human individuals (dated by TCRdb to about 2020). Broadly, across the study: Three men and two women, aged 18 to 49 years, made up the cohort. To increase sequencing depth and limit assay-specific biases, different laboratories used diverse techniques to prepare libraries and sequence TCR repertoires. Leukapheresis yielded between about 0.94 and 8.9 billion PBMCs per donor. For each donor, three plates each were used for CD4 naive and CD4 memory, two plates were used for CD8 naive, and one plate was used for CD8 memory. To estimate repertoire size and how much clonotypes are shared between individuals, the study performed deep sequencing of blood TCR repertoires from a few healthy adults. Results and caveats for the whole study, not just this receptor: The small number of donors limited the genetic and exposure-history diversity represented. Naive subsets generally had larger estimated clonotype richness than memory subsets did. Incomplete sequencing was indicated by rarefaction of sorted-subset datasets, despite the large sequencing depth. Across a handful of donors, roughly 5.1% of naive CD4, approximately 3.6% of naive CD8, 2% to 2.5% of memory CD4, and 0.4% to 0.45% of memory CD8 clonotypes were shared. Sampling was limited to blood, and TCR repertoires in tissue likely differ from TCR repertoires in blood. Compared with non-shared clonotypes, the clonotypes found in all four sorted-subset donors had higher generation probabilities. Based on pairwise subsampling, the degree of clonotype sharing among donors was expected to be affected by sequencing depth.

Using the deep immunoSEQ assay, TCR CDR3 regions were amplified from genomic DNA by multiplex PCR. For each cell subset, the extracted genomic DNA was distributed evenly across all wells of several immunoSEQ 96-well plates, and each plate served as one replicate. For sorted subsets, each replicate PCR was loaded with around 200 ng genomic DNA, equivalent to approximately 33,000 T cell genomes. Purified libraries were quantified with a Qubit 3.0 fluorometer, sized on a Bioanalyzer 2100, and re-quantified with the KAPA Library Quantification kit. Every immunoSEQ 96-well plate was sequenced on a dedicated single-read 150-cycle Illumina NextSeq 550 flow cell. As for the original processing: Because the immunoSEQ output held only junctional sequences and lacked quality scores, the filtering could not match the filtering applied to full-length reads. To assign V/J genes and CDR3, sequences were annotated against IMGT germline references using PyIR, a Python wrapper for IgBLAST v1.9. Reads with weak V/J assignments (E-value above 1e-6), missing CDR3, stop codons, out-of-frame junctions, or ambiguous translated residues were removed. A V3J clonotype was defined by an identical inferred V gene, J gene, and CDR3 amino acid sequence. To compute the percentage overlap between repertoires, the number of shared unique clonotypes was divided by the size of the smaller repertoire. Three approaches were used to assess repertoire richness: RTK rarefaction, the Chao1 estimator, and Recon v2.1 estimates of unobserved clonotypes. Generation probabilities for all TCRbeta clonotypes obtained by the gDNA method from a handful of donors were computed using OLGA. TCRdb holds this immuneACCESS table with in-frame rearrangements only. Some clones are missing; in checked studies, unresolved V genes explain under half, and the rest has no known cause. V and J calls and clone size are copied from that table; D and trimming were computed from the DNA. The sample table holds roughly 1 million clones, of which around 74% were seen once. The top ten hold 1.4% to 1.5% of the sample.

Healthy HIV-negative adults with no recently reported acute infections or vaccinations were included as donors. Every donor was a Caucasian adult living in Nashville, Tennessee, USA. CD4+ T cells were enriched by magnetic negative selection, after which naive cells were positively selected on CD45RA and the negative fraction was taken as the memory subset. Blood was obtained by leukapheresis, after which PBMCs were separated by Ficoll-Histopaque density gradient centrifugation and cryopreserved in liquid nitrogen vapor phase. Analytical flow cytometry was used to check the purity and quantity of every magnetically sorted T cell population. Each sorted fraction had its genomic DNA isolated and then quantified by UV absorbance on a Nanodrop 2000c. This clone turned up a few times. The antigen it recognizes is unknown. No per-base quality is available; no much larger clone lies one base away. Sequenced sample: memory CD4+ T cells sorted from blood. The cell subset or site label here, explained by the study, means: CD45RA-negative fraction. This receptor was obtained from a man aged 18 to 30 in good health.

For the CDR3, the sequence is CASSPRTGTVSAKNIQYF. The nucleotide sequence is TGTGCCAGTAGTCCGCGGACAGGGACGGTGTCGGCCAAAAACATTCAGTACTTC. This chain joins TRBV19 to TRBJ2-4, and 8 bases in between align with TRBD1. Reading from cysteine to phenylalanine, the CDR3 counts 18 amino acids. Just the 54-base CDR3 DNA is kept, in frame starting at base 1. V has 5 bases trimmed and J has 1 base trimmed; junction bases matching no gene number 13. The germline V gene (reference sequence) specifies LNHDA as CDR1 and SQIVND as CDR2.